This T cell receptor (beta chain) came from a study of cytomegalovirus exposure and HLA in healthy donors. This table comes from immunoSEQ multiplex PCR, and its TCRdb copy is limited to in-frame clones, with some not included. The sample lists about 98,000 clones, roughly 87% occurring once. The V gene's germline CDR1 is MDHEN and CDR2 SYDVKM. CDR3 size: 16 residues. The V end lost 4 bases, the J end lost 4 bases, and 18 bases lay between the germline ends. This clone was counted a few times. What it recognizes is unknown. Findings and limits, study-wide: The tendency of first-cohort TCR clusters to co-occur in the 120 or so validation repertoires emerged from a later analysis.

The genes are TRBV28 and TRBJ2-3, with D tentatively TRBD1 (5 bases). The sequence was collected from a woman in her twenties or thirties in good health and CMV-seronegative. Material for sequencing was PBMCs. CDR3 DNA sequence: TGTGCCAGCAGTTCCCCTCTGGGGCGCCATGCAGATACGCAGTATTTT. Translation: CASSSPLGRHADTQYF.